This T cell receptor beta chain emerged from a study of blood T cells in healthy people across ages. In the case of this clonotype: Antigen unknown.

A second PCR of about 7 to 12 cycles used a sample-barcoded 5' primer and a J-beta primer mix. The study obtained at least 2.5 million CDR3-containing paired-end reads from every sample. TCRdb used MiXCR to reprocess the 5' RACE reads, holding one entry per CDR3 protein. Of about 1.4 million distinct CDR3 sequences in the sample, 55% to 75% were seen once. Findings of the study overall: Shifts in expanded clonotypes may have been confounded by donor CMV status, which was unknown. It was the long-lived donors that had more naive CD4+ cells and higher diversity than aged donors.

The V gene's germline CDR1 is DFQATT and CDR2 SNEGSKA (reference sequence). This CDR3 is 12 amino acids long. The sequence was collected from a man younger than 30 in good health. The V and J genes are TRBV20-1 and TRBJ2-7; weak D call: TRBD2 (6 bases). The end of the DNA is better explained by TRBJ2-5, so the J call may be wrong. Sequenced material: blood. Here the CDR3 reads CSARRESETQYF. DNA of the CDR3: TGCAGTGCTAGGCGGGAATCGGAGACCCAGTACTTC.